The next 9 T cell receptor beta chains were all read from a single sample in a study of radiotherapy plus CTLA-4 blockade in lung cancer. Only in-frame clones appear in the TCRdb table, and some are missing; sequencing was by immunoSEQ multiplex PCR. The table includes about 80,000 clones, around 85% detected once. The source material was peripheral blood, sampled from a patient treated with radiotherapy plus ipilimumab. The receptors come from a human donor with non-small cell lung cancer who had a partial response to radiotherapy plus ipilimumab.

V is TRBV5-6 and J is TRBJ1-2, with TRBD1 matching over 9 bases. Unmatched junction bases numbered 5, after V lost 4 bases and J lost 1 base. CDR3 length: 15 residues. Per germline, CDR1 SGHDT and CDR2 YYEEEE. The CDR3 region has the DNA TGTGCCAGCAGCCCAGGACAGGGGAGTAACTATGGCTACACCTTC. This gives the protein CASSPGQGSNYGYTF.

This chain links TRBV28 with TRBJ2-3, with 10 positions matching TRBD2. With V trimmed by 8 bases and J by 4 bases, 9 bases remained unmatched. The germline V gene encodes CDR1 MDHEN and CDR2 SYDVKM. The CDR3 totals 15 residues. In DNA form, the CDR3 reads TGTGCCAGCTACCCCCTAGCGGGAGCGGCAGATACGCAGTATTTT. The encoded protein is CASYPLAGAADTQYF.

The CDR3 DNA follows: TGTGCCAGCAGTTCCGTGAGGGTAGCCAAAAACATTCAGTACTTC. Its protein is CASSSVRVAKNIQYF. The chain carries TRBV6-5 and TRBJ2-4; D is perhaps TRBD2 (5 bases). The CDR3 length is 15 residues. V dropped 4 bases and J dropped 0 bases, with 10 bases sitting between them. The germline V gene encodes CDR1 MNHEY and CDR2 SVGAGI.

About this clone itself: Lacking the conserved final phenylalanine or tryptophan, this CDR3 likely reflects a read error. The chain recombines TRBV28 with TRBJ1-2, with TRBD1 matching over 7 bases. V lost 2 bases, J lost 1 base, and 7 bases stayed unmatched. This CDR3 region has 16 residues. Per germline, CDR1 MDHEN and CDR2 SYDVKM. The CDR3 protein is CASSLVGTDFNYGYTL. For the CDR3, the DNA is TGTGCCAGCAGTTTAGTGGGGACAGATTTTAACTATGGCTACACCCTC.

V and J are TRBV15 and TRBJ1-2; D may be TRBD1 (5 bases). This CDR3 has 15 amino acids. Deletions cut 0 bases from V and 6 bases from J, with 14 bases between. CDR1 LNHNV and CDR2 YYDKDF come from the germline V gene (reference sequence). The CDR3 is CATSRDFKGPHGYTF. In nucleotides, the CDR3 is TGTGCCACCAGCAGAGATTTTAAGGGGCCCCATGGCTACACCTTC.

The chain couples TRBV6-1 to TRBJ2-7; D unresolved. V lost 8 bases to trimming and J lost 2 bases, with 7 bases between them. CDR3 length equals 11 residues. Looked up from germline, CDR1 is MNHNS and CDR2 is SASEGT. The CDR3 region has the DNA TGTGCCAGCGGCTGGGCCTACGAGCAGTACGTC. Translation gives CASGWAYEQYV.

This clone was seen once. This rearrangement joins TRBV7-2 to TRBJ2-2, with 11 bases that match TRBD2. The J segment lost 4 bases and the V segment lost 5 bases, leaving 6 bases of the junction unmatched. The CDR3 covers 16 residues. CDR1 and CDR2 from the germline V gene are SGHTA and FQGNSA. The CDR3 sequence is CASSLFTSGSTGELFF. As DNA, the CDR3 is TGTGCCAGCAGCCTATTCACTAGCGGGAGCACCGGGGAGCTGTTTTTT. Complete variable domain (other parts from reference TRBV7-2 and TRBJ2-2): GAGVSQSPSNKVTEKGKDVELRCDPISGHTALYWYRQSLGQGLEFLIYFQGNSAPDKSGLPSDRFSAERTGGSVSTLTIQRTQQEDSAVYLCASSLFTSGSTGELFFGEGSRLTVL.

The V and J genes are TRBV27 and TRBJ1-1; TRBD1 agrees at 7 bases. Germline V gene data show CDR1 as MNHEY and CDR2 as SMNVEV (reference sequence). The CDR3 covers 15 residues. The V gene end was trimmed by 5 bases and the J gene end by 1 base; junction bases not matched to a gene: 7. The CDR3 DNA sequence: TGTGCCAGCAGTCAAACTCAGGGGGGGAACACTGAAGCTTTCTTT. Translating it yields CASSQTQGGNTEAFF.

The chain couples TRBV28 to TRBJ1-5; D is uncertain. CDR3 length equals 16 residues. The V end lost 3 bases, the J end lost 0 bases, and 12 bases lay between the germline ends. The germline V gene encodes CDR1 MDHEN and CDR2 SYDVKM. The CDR3 is CASSFLQNYSNQPQHF. The CDR3 nucleotides read TGTGCCAGCAGTTTTTTGCAGAACTATAGCAATCAGCCCCAGCATTTT.